This TCR beta chain was recorded in a study of blood T cell repertoires in COVID-19. Across the whole study: Specimens from acute and convalescent COVID-19 originated in the United States, Italy and Spain. Sample material is recorded as cDNA or gDNA derived from T cells, B-cell-depleted T cells, or PBMCs.

This clone was found a few times. The authors' processing: Nucleated cell counts were estimated from reference gene primer amplification. TCRdb's table, derived via immunoSEQ multiplex PCR, lists solely in-frame clones and lacks some. V and J calls plus clone size are reproduced from that table; the DNA served to infer D and trimming. The table shows some 250,000 clones, with more than 75% occurring only once. V lost 4 bases, J lost 0 bases, and 5 bases stayed unmatched. This CDR3 contains 15 residues. Germline assignment: CDR1 LNHNV and CDR2 YYDKDF (reference sequence). This TCR was recovered from a young woman who had recovered from COVID-19. The V and J genes are TRBV15 and TRBJ1-1; TRBD1 matches at 7 bases. What was sequenced was peripheral blood. The CDR3 nucleotides read TGTGCCACCAGCACCAAGGGGGCCCTGAACACTGAAGCTTTCTTT. This codes for CATSTKGALNTEAFF.